Presented here are 17 T cell receptor beta chains from one specimen sequenced in a study of cytomegalovirus exposure and HLA in healthy donors. Primers for the PCR totalled 60 Vbeta and 13 Jbeta. Using immunoSEQ multiplex PCR, the repertoire was profiled, and TCRdb retains in-frame clones only, with some absent. Here the sample spans over 150,000 clones, over 75% being singletons. The sequencing input was PBMCs. The source of these receptors is a woman aged 18 to 35 in good health and CMV-seronegative.

The chain couples TRBV20-1 to TRBJ2-5; a weak D match, TRBD2 (5 bases). CDR1 and CDR2 (germline): DFQATT, SNEGSKA (reference sequence). The CDR3 runs to 11 residues. DNA of the CDR3: TGCAGCCGGACTTATAAAGAGACCCAGTACTTC. This sequence encodes CSRTYKETQYF.

The V call is TRBV28, the J call TRBJ2-3; 7 bases are a match to TRBD1. This CDR3 is built from 15 residues. The ends lost 5 bases at V and 2 bases at J; junction bases unmatched: 7. CDR1 is MDHEN, CDR2 SYDVKM, per germline. The CDR3 DNA is TGTGCCAGCAGTACCTGGGACAGAACCACAGATACGCAGTATTTT. Its translation is CASSTWDRTTDTQYF. Based on the CDR3 plus reference TRBV28 and TRBJ2-3, the full variable domain is DVKVTQSSRYLVKRTGEKVFLECVQDMDHENMFWYRQDPGLGLRLIYFSYDVKMKEKGDIPEGYSVSREKKERFSLILESASTNQTSMYLCASSTWDRTTDTQYFGPGTRLTVL.

The chain carries TRBV30 and TRBJ1-1; D is undetermined. CDR3 length: 13 amino acids. With 0 bases removed from V and 4 bases from J, the gap between germline ends came to 9 bases. Germline loops: CDR1 GTSNPN, CDR2 SVGIG (reference sequence). The CDR3 here is CAWSVADRTEAFF. The DNA of the CDR3 is TGTGCCTGGAGTGTAGCCGATCGCACTGAAGCTTTCTTT. Full variable domain (missing parts from reference TRBV30 and TRBJ1-1): SQTIHQWPATLVQPVGSPLSLECTVEGTSNPNLYWYRQAAGRGLQLLFYSVGIGQISSEVPQNLSASRPQDRQFILSSKKLLLSDSGFYLCAWSVADRTEAFFGQGTRLTVV.

J is TRBJ2-6 and V is TRBV5-4; D unclear. The CDR3 totals 15 residues. Germline assignment: CDR1 SGHNT and CDR2 YYREEE (reference sequence). V lost 5 bases to trimming and J lost 0 bases, with 9 bases between them. CDR3 sequence: CASSDTRSGANVLTF. In DNA form, the CDR3 reads TGTGCCAGCAGTGACACACGCTCTGGGGCCAACGTCCTGACTTTC.

The chain links TRBV5-4 to TRBJ1-1; D is unresolved. Trimming shortened V by 2 bases and J by 3 bases, and 11 bases separated the two germline ends. Germline lookup yields CDR1 SGHNT and CDR2 YYREEE (reference sequence). This CDR3 is 14 amino acids long. The chain's CDR3 is CASSFPSRDTEAFF. CDR3 nucleotides: TGTGCCAGCAGCTTCCCCTCGAGGGACACTGAAGCTTTCTTT.

This CDR3 is CASRRLATSTDTQYF. In DNA form, the CDR3 reads TGTGCCAGCAGGAGACTAGCGACGAGCACAGATACGCAGTATTTT. This chain links TRBV2 with TRBJ2-3, with 8 bases that match TRBD2. With V trimmed by 6 bases and J by 0 bases, 5 bases remained unmatched. Germline V gives CDR1 SNHLY, CDR2 FYNNEI. There are 15 residues in the CDR3.

The chain recombines TRBV19 with TRBJ1-2; 8 nucleotides align to TRBD1. Germline V gene data show CDR1 as LNHDA and CDR2 as SQIVND (reference sequence). The ends lost 5 bases at V and 13 bases at J; junction bases unmatched: 12. The CDR3 is 13 amino acids. The CDR3 nucleotides read TGTGCCAGTAGTCTTGACAGGGGCGGCATTAGCACCTTC. The encoded protein is CASSLDRGGISTF.

The chain recombines TRBV25-1 with TRBJ1-2; possibly TRBD1 for D (6 bases). This CDR3 comprises 15 residues. Germline V gene sequence: CDR1 MGHDK, CDR2 SYGVNS. Trimming shortened V by 3 bases and J by 0 bases, and 11 bases separated the two germline ends. The CDR3 DNA is TGTGCCAGCAGTGATTGGGGGCGACCTAACTATGGCTACACCTTC. It specifies CASSDWGRPNYGYTF.

V is TRBV29-1 and J is TRBJ2-5; D is ambiguous. In germline, CDR1 is SQVTM, CDR2 ANQGSEA. V lost 3 bases, J lost 2 bases, and 13 bases lay in between. The CDR3 covers 14 residues. CDR3 coding DNA: TGCAGCGTTGAGATGGCCGTCCGACAAGAGACCCAGTACTTC. It translates to CSVEMAVRQETQYF.

The chain is built from TRBV19 and TRBJ2-5; 10 bases match TRBD1. The DNA end is more similar to TRBJ2-7, so the J call may be wrong. Germline CDR1 and CDR2: LNHDA and SQIVND (reference sequence). There are 15 residues in the CDR3. Here the CDR3 reads CASSIGGTGVYEQYF. The DNA for the CDR3 is TGTGCCAGTAGTATAGGCGGGACAGGGGTCTACGAGCAGTACTTC.

The rearrangement uses TRBV7-3 and TRBJ2-7; 7 positions match TRBD2. CDR1 and CDR2 (germline): SGHTA, FQGTGA. This CDR3 is built from 14 residues. Trimming removed 5 bases from V and 2 bases from J; junction bases left unmatched: 6. CDR3 loop: CASSPLAGAYEQYF. The DNA for the CDR3 is TGTGCCAGCAGCCCCCTGGCGGGGGCCTACGAGCAGTACTTC.

The chain couples TRBV19 to TRBJ2-1; TRBD1 matches 9 bases. The CDR3 is 16 amino acids. J was trimmed by 3 bases and V by 5 bases; bases with no gene match: 8. Looked up from germline, CDR1 is LNHDA and CDR2 is SQIVND (reference sequence). CDR3 sequence reads: CASSSLDRGNYNEQFF. CDR3 sequence (DNA): TGTGCCAGTAGTTCCCTGGACAGGGGTAACTACAATGAGCAGTTCTTC.

J is TRBJ1-6 and V is TRBV19; D not certain. V was cut by 6 bases and J by 10 bases, with 10 bases left in between. CDR1 and CDR2 from the germline V gene are LNHDA and SQIVND (reference sequence). This CDR3 region has 12 residues. In nucleotides, the CDR3 is TGTGCCAGTAGGGGTGCGGGCTCACCCCTCCACTTT. Its protein is CASRGAGSPLHF.

The V and J genes are TRBV28 and TRBJ1-1; D unresolved. The CDR3 is made up of 12 amino acids. Germline CDR1 MDHEN, CDR2 SYDVKM. Trimming took 6 bases from V and 4 from J, leaving 9 bases between them. Here the CDR3 reads CASRVGSTEAFF. CDR3 nucleotides: TGTGCCAGCAGAGTTGGTAGCACTGAAGCTTTCTTT.

CDR3 residues: CASSLRDRGYQETQYF. In DNA form, the CDR3 reads TGTGCCAGCAGCTTACGGGACAGGGGATATCAAGAGACCCAGTACTTC. The J gene is TRBJ2-5, the V gene TRBV7-9; 10 nucleotides align to TRBD1. The germline CDR1 and CDR2 sequences are SEHNR and FQNEAQ (reference sequence). With V trimmed by 2 bases and J by 2 bases, 5 bases remained unmatched. The CDR3 has 16 amino acids.

The rearrangement links TRBV5-6 to TRBJ2-1; 8 bases map to TRBD1. CDR1 SGHDT and CDR2 YYEEEE come from the germline V gene. V lost 4 bases to trimming and J lost 3 bases; unmatched junction nucleotides: 6. The CDR3 contains 15 residues. The CDR3 sequence is CASSLPGQDYNEQFF. As DNA, the CDR3 is TGTGCCAGCAGCCTTCCGGGACAGGACTACAATGAGCAGTTCTTC.

J is TRBJ1-6 and V is TRBV25-1, with unresolved D. Per germline, CDR1 MGHDK and CDR2 SYGVNS. Trimming shortened V by 2 bases and J by 8 bases, and 10 bases separated the two germline ends. CDR3 length: 14 amino acids. In nucleotides, the CDR3 is TGTGCCAGCAGTGAACCGGGGAGGTATTCACCCCTCCACTTT. This codes for CASSEPGRYSPLHF.